This is a list of T cell receptor beta chains from one sample in a study of early T cells in non-severe SARS-CoV-2 infection. TCRdb processed the 5' RACE reads anew with MiXCR; each CDR3 protein has one entry. Among 40,000 to 50,000 distinct CDR3 sequences, approximately 13% were seen once, and the ten largest hold roughly 10%. Material for sequencing was whole blood. Receptors were obtained from an adult who was a healthcare worker with PCR-confirmed SARS-CoV-2 infection or an uninfected control (not recorded which). CDR3s include the opening cysteine and the closing phenylalanine or tryptophan. D genes are given only for firm matches. Only part of the rows carry a size: once, few, many, or a class if the clone is expanded.

CDR3 length	V gene	J gene	D gene	clone size	CDR3 DNA	CDR3 protein
14	TRBV12-3/TRBV12-4	TRBJ2-2	-	-	TGTGCCAGCAGGCCCGGGACCCTCACCGGGGAGCTGTTTTTT	CASRPGTLTGELFF
14	TRBV11-2	TRBJ2-2	-	-	TGTGCCAGCAGCTTGGTGGGTTCGACCGGGGAGCTGTTTTTT	CASSLVGSTGELFF
15	TRBV13	TRBJ1-1	-	few	TGTGCCAGCAGCCCACATAACAGGGTGAACACTGAAGCTTTCTTT	CASSPHNRVNTEAFF
14	TRBV12-3/TRBV12-4	TRBJ2-1	TRBD1	many	TGTGCCAGCAGACTGGGACAGGGGGACAATGAGCAGTTCTTC	CASRLGQGDNEQFF
17	TRBV7-2	TRBJ2-7	TRBD2	many	TGTGCCAGCAGCTTACGGCAGCGGGGCTCCCACCGCTACGAGCAGTACTTC	CASSLRQRGSHRYEQYF
15	TRBV18	TRBJ1-6	-	many	TGTGCCAGCTCACCAGTGGCAGGGTATAATTCACCCCTCCACTTT	CASSPVAGYNSPLHF
16	TRBV7-2	TRBJ2-2	TRBD1	-	TGTGCCAGCAGCTTCGACAGGGCCAAGAACACCGGGGAGCTGTTTTTT	CASSFDRAKNTGELFF
14	TRBV20-1	TRBJ2-3	TRBD2	-	TGCAGTGCTATTCTCCGGGAGGGGACAGATACGCAGTATTTT	CSAILREGTDTQYF
14	TRBV9	TRBJ2-3	TRBD2	few	TGTGCCAGCAGCGAGGGAGGGCCCGCAGATACGCAGTATTTT	CASSEGGPADTQYF
16	TRBV5-1	TRBJ1-4	TRBD1	-	TGCGCCAGCAGCCACGGGACAGGACCAACTAATGAAAAACTGTTTTTT	CASSHGTGPTNEKLFF
15	TRBV27	TRBJ1-1	-	many	TGTGCCAGCAGCCGCCCGGGACACCAGAACACTGAAGCTTTCTTT	CASSRPGHQNTEAFF
15	TRBV5-4	TRBJ1-4	-	-	TGTGCCAGCAGCTTGAAGGGGCATCAGACTGAAAAACTGTTTTTT	CASSLKGHQTEKLFF
13	TRBV6-6	TRBJ1-1	-	few	TGTGCCAGCAGTCGCCAGTTGAACACTGAAGCTTTCTTT	CASSRQLNTEAFF
16	TRBV11-2	TRBJ2-7	TRBD1	many	TGTGCCAGCAGCTTAGGGCTTGTGACAGGGACCTACGAGCAGTACTTC	CASSLGLVTGTYEQYF
18	TRBV6-1	TRBJ2-7	TRBD1	-	TGTGCCAGCAGCGAAGTAGCCCAGGGGGCCTCCTTCTCCTACGAGCAGTACTTC	CASSEVAQGASFSYEQYF